Each of the 8 T cell receptor beta chains below was sequenced from the same sample in a study of T cell responses to AZD1222 COVID-19 vaccine. Using immunoSEQ multiplex PCR, the repertoire was profiled, and TCRdb retains in-frame clones only, with some absent. The sample holds 130,000 to 150,000 clones, around nine tenths seen once. Sequences were derived from peripheral blood, sampled on day 0 of AZD1222 vaccination. Receptor source: an adult in good health.

This chain connects TRBV7-2 to TRBJ2-2, with 12 bases that match TRBD2. This CDR3 has 16 amino acids. The V segment lost 5 bases and the J segment 7 bases; nucleotides outside the gene matches: 8. Germline V CDR1 and CDR2: SGHTA, FQGNSA. DNA for the CDR3: TGTGCCAGCAGCCGGAGACTAGCGGGAGAGATCGGGGAGCTGTTTTTT. It specifies CASSRRLAGEIGELFF.

This clone showed up just a few times. The chain recombines TRBV28 with TRBJ1-4; D not certain. With 2 bases removed from V and 0 bases from J, the gap between germline ends came to 4 bases. The CDR3 runs to 14 residues. Germline V gene data show CDR1 as MDHEN and CDR2 as SYDVKM. The CDR3 nucleotides are TGTGCCAGCAGTTTAACATCAACTAATGAAAAACTGTTTTTT. The encoded protein is CASSLTSTNEKLFF.

This clone came up once. V gene TRBV27 combines with J gene TRBJ1-1; D may be TRBD1 (5 bases). The CDR3 contains 13 residues. Germline values: CDR1 MNHEY, CDR2 SMNVEV (reference sequence). The V end was cut by 8 bases, the J end by 11 bases, with 21 bases between. CDR3 sequence reads: CASASPGGDWAFF. CDR3 in DNA: TGTGCCAGCGCTTCACCCGGGGGGGATTGGGCTTTCTTT.

V and J are TRBV3-1 (or the pseudogene TRBV3-2) and TRBJ1-4, with 9 positions matching TRBD1. CDR1 and CDR2 (germline): LGHDT, YNNKEL (reference sequence). The CDR3 length is 15 residues. The junction had 6 bases not matched to a gene; V was cut back by 4 bases and J by 6 bases. CDR3 nucleotides: TGTGCCAGCAGCCTACCGGGACAGGGTCATGAAAAACTGTTTTTT. Protein sequence: CASSLPGQGHEKLFF.

This chain uses TRBV27 with TRBJ2-7; 8 positions match TRBD2. V shed 5 bases and J 2 bases; nucleotides not matched to a gene: 14. From germline, CDR1 is MNHEY and CDR2 SMNVEV (reference sequence). This CDR3 spans 17 amino acids. This CDR3 reads CASSLRRRREVTYEQYF. CDR3 DNA: TGTGCCAGCAGTCTCCGGCGACGGCGGGAGGTGACCTACGAGCAGTACTTC.

CDR3 loop: CASSVTTGGITYEQYF. CDR3 sequence (DNA): TGTGCCAGCAGCGTAACGACGGGGGGGATAACCTACGAGCAGTACTTC. The chain recombines TRBV7-2 with TRBJ2-7, with 8 bases matching TRBD2. J gave up 2 bases and V 5 bases, and 11 bases lay outside the gene matches. The CDR3 extends over 16 amino acids. In germline, CDR1 is SGHTA, CDR2 FQGNSA. Combining the CDR3 with reference TRBV7-2 and TRBJ2-7 gives the whole variable domain GAGVSQSPSNKVTEKGKDVELRCDPISGHTALYWYRQSLGQGLEFLIYFQGNSAPDKSGLPSDRFSAERTGGSVSTLTIQRTQQEDSAVYLCASSVTTGGITYEQYFGPGTRLTVT.

The J gene is TRBJ2-1, the V gene TRBV2, with 12 bases that match TRBD1. This CDR3 comprises 15 residues. Trimming removed 6 bases from V and 8 bases from J; junction bases left unmatched: 8. Germline lookup yields CDR1 SNHLY and CDR2 FYNNEI. The CDR3 region is CASSLGQGAGDEQFF. CDR3 nucleotide sequence: TGTGCCAGCAGCCTGGGACAGGGGGCAGGGGATGAGCAGTTCTTC. Full variable domain (missing parts from reference TRBV2 and TRBJ2-1): EPEVTQTPSHQVTQMGQEVILRCVPISNHLYFYWYRQILGQKVEFLVSFYNNEISEKSEIFDDQFSVERPDGSNFTLKIRSTKLEDSAMYFCASSLGQGAGDEQFFGPGTRLTVL.

CDR3 amino acids: CASSFSFVGEQFF. In DNA, the CDR3 is TGTGCCAGCAGTTTTTCTTTTGTGGGAGAGCAGTTCTTC. V usage is TRBV27 and J usage is TRBJ2-1; D call uncertain. This CDR3 contains 13 residues. V lost 3 bases to trimming and J lost 10 bases, with 13 bases between them. CDR1 and CDR2 (germline): MNHEY, SMNVEV (reference sequence).